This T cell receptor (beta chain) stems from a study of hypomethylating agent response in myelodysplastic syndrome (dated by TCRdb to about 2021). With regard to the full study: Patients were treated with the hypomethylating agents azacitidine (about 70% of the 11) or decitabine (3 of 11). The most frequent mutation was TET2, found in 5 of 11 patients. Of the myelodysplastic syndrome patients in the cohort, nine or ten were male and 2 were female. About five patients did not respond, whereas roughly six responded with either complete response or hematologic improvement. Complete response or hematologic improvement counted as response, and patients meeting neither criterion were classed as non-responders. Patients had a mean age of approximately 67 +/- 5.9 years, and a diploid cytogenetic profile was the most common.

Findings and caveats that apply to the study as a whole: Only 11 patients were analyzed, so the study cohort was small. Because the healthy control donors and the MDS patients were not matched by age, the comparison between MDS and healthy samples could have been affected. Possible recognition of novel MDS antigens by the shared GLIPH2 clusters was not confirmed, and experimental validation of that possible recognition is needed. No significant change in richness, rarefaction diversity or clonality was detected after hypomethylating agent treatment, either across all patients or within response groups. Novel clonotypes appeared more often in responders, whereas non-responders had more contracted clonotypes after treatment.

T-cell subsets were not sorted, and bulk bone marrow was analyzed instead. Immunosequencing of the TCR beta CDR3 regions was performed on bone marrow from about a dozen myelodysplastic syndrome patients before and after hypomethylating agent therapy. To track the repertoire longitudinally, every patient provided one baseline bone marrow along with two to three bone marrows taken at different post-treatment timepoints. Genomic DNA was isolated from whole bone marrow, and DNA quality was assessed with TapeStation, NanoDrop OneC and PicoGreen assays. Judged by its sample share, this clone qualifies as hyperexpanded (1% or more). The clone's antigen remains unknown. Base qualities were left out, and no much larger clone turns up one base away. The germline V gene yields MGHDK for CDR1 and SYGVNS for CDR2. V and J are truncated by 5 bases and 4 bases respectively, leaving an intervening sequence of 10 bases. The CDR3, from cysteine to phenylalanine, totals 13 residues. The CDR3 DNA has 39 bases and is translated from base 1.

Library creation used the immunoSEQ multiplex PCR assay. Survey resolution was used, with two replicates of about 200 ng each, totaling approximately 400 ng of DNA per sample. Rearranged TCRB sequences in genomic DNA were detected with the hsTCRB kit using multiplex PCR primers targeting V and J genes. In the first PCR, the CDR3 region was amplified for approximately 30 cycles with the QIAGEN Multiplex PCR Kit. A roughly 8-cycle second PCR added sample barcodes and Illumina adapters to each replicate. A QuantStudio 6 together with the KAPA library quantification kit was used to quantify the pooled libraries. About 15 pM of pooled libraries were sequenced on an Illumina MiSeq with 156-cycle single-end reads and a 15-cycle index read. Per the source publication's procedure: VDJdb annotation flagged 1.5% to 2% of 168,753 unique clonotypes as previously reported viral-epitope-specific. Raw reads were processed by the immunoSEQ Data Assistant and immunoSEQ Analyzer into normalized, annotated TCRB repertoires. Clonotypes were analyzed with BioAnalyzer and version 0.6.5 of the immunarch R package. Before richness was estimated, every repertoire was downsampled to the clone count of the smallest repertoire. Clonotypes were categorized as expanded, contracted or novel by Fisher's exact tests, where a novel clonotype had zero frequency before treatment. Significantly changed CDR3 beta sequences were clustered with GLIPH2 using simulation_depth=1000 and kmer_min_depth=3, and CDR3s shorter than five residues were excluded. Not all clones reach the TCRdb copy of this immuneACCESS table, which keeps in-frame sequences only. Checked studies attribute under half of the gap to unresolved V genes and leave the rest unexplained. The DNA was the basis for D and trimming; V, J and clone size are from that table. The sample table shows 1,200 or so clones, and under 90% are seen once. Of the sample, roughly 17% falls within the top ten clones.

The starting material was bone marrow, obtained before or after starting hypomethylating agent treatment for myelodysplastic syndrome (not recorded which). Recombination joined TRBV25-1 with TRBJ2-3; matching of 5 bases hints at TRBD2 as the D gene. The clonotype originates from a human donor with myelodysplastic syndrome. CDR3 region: CASSLATSDTQYF. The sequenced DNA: TGTGCCAGCAGTCTAGCAACGTCAGATACGCAGTATTTT.